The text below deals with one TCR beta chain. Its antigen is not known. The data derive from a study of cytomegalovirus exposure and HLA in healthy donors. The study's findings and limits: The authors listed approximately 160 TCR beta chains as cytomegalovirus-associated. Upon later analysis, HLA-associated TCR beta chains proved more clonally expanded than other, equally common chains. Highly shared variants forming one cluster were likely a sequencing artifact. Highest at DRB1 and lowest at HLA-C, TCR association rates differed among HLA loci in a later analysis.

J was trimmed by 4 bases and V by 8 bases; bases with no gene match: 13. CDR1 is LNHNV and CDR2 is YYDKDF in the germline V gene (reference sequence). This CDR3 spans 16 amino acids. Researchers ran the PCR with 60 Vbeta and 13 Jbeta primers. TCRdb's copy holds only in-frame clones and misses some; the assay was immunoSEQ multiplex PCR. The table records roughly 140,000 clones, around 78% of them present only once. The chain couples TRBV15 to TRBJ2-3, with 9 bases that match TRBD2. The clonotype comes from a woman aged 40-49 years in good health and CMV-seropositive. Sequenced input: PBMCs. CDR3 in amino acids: CATSRPGGRAADTQYF. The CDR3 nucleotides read TGTGCCACCTCCAGGCCCGGCGGGAGGGCCGCAGATACGCAGTATTTT.